The T cell receptor beta chain under discussion was sequenced for a study of blood T cell repertoires in COVID-19. Per the authors' pipeline: Scientists estimated how many nucleated cells there were by amplifying reference gene primers. Method: immunoSEQ multiplex PCR; TCRdb's copy keeps in-frame clones and lacks some. The DNA was the basis for D and trimming; V, J and clone size are from that table. This table holds about 170,000 clones, approximately 87% found once. V was trimmed by 3 bases and J by 5 bases, leaving 7 bases between them. The CDR3 runs to 13 residues. CDR1 is SGHTA and CDR2 is FQGNSA in the germline V gene. This clone was found a few times.

Sample: peripheral blood. The chain employs TRBV7-2 and TRBJ1-4, with unresolved D. This TCR came from a woman in her sixties or seventies with COVID-19, enrolled during active disease. CDR3 DNA: TGTGCCAGCAGCTTTGGAGGGAATGAAAAACTGTTTTTT. Translated, it gives CASSFGGNEKLFF.